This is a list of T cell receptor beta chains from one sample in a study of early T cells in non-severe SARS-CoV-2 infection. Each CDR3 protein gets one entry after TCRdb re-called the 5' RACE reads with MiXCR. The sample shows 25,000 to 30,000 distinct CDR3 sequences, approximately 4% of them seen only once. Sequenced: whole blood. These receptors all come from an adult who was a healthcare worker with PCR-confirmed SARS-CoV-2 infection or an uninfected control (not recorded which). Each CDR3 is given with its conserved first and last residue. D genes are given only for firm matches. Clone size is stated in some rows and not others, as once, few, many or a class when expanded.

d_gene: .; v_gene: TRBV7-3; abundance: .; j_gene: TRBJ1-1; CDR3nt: TGTGCCAGCAGCTTAACGATGAACACTGAAGCTTTCTTT; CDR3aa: CASSLTMNTEAFF
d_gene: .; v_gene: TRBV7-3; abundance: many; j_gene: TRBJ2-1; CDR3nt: TGTGCCAGCAGCTTAGGCCGGGGGCCCTACAATGAGCAGTTCTTC; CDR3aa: CASSLGRGPYNEQFF
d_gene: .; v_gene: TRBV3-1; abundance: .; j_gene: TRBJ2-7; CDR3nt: TGTGCCAGCAGCCAAGAAGGAGGGAGCACCTACGAGCAGTACTTC; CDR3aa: CASSQEGGSTYEQYF
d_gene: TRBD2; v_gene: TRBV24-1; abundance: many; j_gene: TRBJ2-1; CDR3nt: TGTGCCACCAGTGACCCAGGAGCGGGAGGGCCGTGGTACAATGAGCAGTTCTTC; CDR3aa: CATSDPGAGGPWYNEQFF
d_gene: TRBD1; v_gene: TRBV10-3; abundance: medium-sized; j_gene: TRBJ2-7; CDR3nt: TGTGCCATCAGTGATTATGTGACAGGGTCACCCTACGAGCAGTACTTC; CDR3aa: CAISDYVTGSPYEQYF
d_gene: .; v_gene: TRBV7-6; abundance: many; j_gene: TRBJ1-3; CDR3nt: TGTGCCAGCAGCTTAGCGATGACCCCGAGCTCTGGAAACACCATATATTTT; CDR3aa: CASSLAMTPSSGNTIYF
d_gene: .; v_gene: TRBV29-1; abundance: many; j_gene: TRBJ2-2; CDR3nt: TGCAGCGTTGACGTGAAGGTGGGCACCGGGGAGCTGTTTTTT; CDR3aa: CSVDVKVGTGELFF
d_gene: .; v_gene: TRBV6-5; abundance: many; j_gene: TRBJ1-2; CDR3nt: TGTGCCAGCAGTCGTACTCTGACATTCGGGAACTATGGCTACACCTTC; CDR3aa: CASSRTLTFGNYGYTF
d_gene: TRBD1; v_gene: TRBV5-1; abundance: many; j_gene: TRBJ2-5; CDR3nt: TGCGCCAGCAAAATCGGGACAGTAGGAGAGACCCAGTACTTC; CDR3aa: CASKIGTVGETQYF
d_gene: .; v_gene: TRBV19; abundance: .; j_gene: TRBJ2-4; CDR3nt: TGTGCCAGTAGTCTCGACAGGCTAAAAAACATTCAGTACTTC; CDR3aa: CASSLDRLKNIQYF
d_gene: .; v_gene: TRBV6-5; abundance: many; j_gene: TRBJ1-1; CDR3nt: TGTGCCAGCAGTTACAGATTGGCAGGCGGAGCTTTCTTT; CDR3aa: CASSYRLAGGAFF
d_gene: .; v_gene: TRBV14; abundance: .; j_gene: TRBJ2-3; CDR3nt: TGTGCCAGCAGCCTCCTCCCGGATACGCAGTATTTT; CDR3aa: CASSLLPDTQYF
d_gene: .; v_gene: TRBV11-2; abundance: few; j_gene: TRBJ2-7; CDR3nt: TGTGCCAGCAGCTTGGATTTCGAGCAGTACTTC; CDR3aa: CASSLDFEQYF
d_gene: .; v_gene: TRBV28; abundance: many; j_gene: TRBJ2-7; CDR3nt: TGTGCCAGCAGTTTTCCGGGGGAGCAGTACTTC; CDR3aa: CASSFPGEQYF
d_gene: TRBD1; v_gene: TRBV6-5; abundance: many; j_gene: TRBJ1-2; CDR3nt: TGTGCCAGCAGTTACGTGCGGACAGGGGGAAACTATGGCTACACCTTC; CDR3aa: CASSYVRTGGNYGYTF
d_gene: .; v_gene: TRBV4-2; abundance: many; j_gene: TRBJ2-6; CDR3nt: TGTGCCAGCAGCCAAGAATTGGGGTTGGGAGGCTCTGGGGCCAACGTCCTGACTTTC; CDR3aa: CASSQELGLGGSGANVLTF
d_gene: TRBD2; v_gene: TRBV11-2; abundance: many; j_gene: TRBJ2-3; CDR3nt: TGTGCCAGCAGCTTATATACTAGCGGGAGGGCCATCTCAGATACGCAGTATTTT; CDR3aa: CASSLYTSGRAISDTQYF
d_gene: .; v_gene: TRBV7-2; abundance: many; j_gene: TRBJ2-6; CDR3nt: TGTGCCGCGGGACGGGGCTCTGGGGCCAACGTCCTGACTTTC; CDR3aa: CAAGRGSGANVLTF
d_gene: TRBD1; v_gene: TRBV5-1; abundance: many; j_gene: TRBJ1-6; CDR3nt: TGCGCCAGCAGCTTTACACACGGGACAGATTCACCCCTCCACTTT; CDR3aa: CASSFTHGTDSPLHF
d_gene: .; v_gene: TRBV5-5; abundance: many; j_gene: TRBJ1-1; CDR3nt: TGTGCCAGCACCCGGGACCTTAACACTGAAGCTTTCTTT; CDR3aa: CASTRDLNTEAFF
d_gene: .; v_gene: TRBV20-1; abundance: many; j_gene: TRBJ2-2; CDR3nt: TGCAGTGCTAGTAGTCCCGGGGAGCTGTTTTTT; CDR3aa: CSASSPGELFF
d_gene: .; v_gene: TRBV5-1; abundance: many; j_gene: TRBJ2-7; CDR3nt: TGCGCCAGCAGCCCCGGGATCCACGAGCAGTACTTC; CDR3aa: CASSPGIHEQYF
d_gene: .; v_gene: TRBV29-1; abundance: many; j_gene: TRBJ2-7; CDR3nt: TGCAGCGTTAAACCCCGGCTGAACTCCTACGAGCAGTACTTC; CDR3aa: CSVKPRLNSYEQYF
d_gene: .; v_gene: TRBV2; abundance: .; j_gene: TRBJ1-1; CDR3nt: TGTGCCAGCAGTGACGGGGGCTTTTTCACTGAAGCTTTCTTT; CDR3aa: CASSDGGFFTEAFF
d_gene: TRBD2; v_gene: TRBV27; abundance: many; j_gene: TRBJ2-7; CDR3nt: TGTGCCAGCAGTTTGGGAGGGATCCCCTACGAGCAGTACTTC; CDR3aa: CASSLGGIPYEQYF
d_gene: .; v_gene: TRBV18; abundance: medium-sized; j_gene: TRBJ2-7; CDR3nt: TGTGCCAGCTCACCGAGAAGGCCCCAAGGGGCACCCACCCCGGGTGAGCAGTACTTC; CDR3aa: CASSPRRPQGAPTPGEQYF
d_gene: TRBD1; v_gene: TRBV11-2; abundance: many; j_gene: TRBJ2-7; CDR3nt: TGTGCCAGCAGCCTCCCCGGGGGGACAGGGAGTCTCTACTACGAGCAGTACTTC; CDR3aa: CASSLPGGTGSLYYEQYF
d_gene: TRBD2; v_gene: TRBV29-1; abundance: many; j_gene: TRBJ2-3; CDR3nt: TGCAGCGTCCCGGGACTAGCGGGAGGGCCCGCAGATACGCAGTATTTT; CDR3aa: CSVPGLAGGPADTQYF
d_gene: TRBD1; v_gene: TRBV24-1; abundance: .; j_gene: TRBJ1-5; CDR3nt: TGTGCCACCAGTGGACCCGGGACAGGGTGGAATCAGCCCCAGCATTTT; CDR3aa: CATSGPGTGWNQPQHF
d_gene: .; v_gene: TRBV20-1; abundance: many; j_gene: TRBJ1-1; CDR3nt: TGCAGTGCTAGAGACATTACTGAAGCTTTCTTT; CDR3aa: CSARDITEAFF
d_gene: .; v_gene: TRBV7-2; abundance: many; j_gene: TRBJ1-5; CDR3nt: TGTGCCAGCAGCTTTGGACAGAATCAGCCCCAGCATTTT; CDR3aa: CASSFGQNQPQHF
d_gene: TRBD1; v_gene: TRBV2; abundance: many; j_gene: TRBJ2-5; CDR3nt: TGTGCCAGCAGAGCCGGGACAGGGAGAGAGACCCAGTACTTC; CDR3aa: CASRAGTGRETQYF
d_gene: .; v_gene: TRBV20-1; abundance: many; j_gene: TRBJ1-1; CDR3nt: TGCAGTGCTAGAGATTTCACTGAAGCTTTCTTT; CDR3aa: CSARDFTEAFF
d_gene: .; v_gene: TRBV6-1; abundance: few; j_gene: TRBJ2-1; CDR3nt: TGTGCCAGCAGTGAATTTGGGGTTTCCTACAATGAGCAGTTCTTC; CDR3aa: CASSEFGVSYNEQFF
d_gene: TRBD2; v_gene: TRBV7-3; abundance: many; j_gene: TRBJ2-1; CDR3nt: TGTGCCAGCAGCCTTAGCGGGATCGGTACAAATGAGCAGTTCTTC; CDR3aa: CASSLSGIGTNEQFF
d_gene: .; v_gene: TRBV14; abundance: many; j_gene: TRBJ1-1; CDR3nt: TGTGCCAGCAGCCTTAATTCCGGATCCAGGCCTAACACTGAAGCTTTCTTT; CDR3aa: CASSLNSGSRPNTEAFF
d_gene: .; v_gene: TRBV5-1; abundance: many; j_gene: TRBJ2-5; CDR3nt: TGCGCCAGCAGCCTCCAAGAGACCCAGTACTTC; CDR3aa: CASSLQETQYF
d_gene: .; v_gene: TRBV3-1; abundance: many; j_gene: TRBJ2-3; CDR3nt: TGTGCCAGCAGCCAAGTTAGCGGCTACCCCACAGATACGCAGTATTTT; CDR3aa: CASSQVSGYPTDTQYF
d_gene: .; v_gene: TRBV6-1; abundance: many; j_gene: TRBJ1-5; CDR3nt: TGTGCCAGCAGTGAAACGGCTTATCAGCCCCAGCATTTT; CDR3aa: CASSETAYQPQHF
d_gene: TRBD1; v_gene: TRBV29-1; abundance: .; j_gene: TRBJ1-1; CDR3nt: TGCAGCGGGCGGACAGGGCCGAACACTGAAGCTTTCTTT; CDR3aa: CSGRTGPNTEAFF
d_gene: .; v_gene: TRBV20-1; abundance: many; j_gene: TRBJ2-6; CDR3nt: TGCAGTGCCGAGAAGGGGTCTGGGGCCAACGTCCTGACTTTC; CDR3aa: CSAEKGSGANVLTF
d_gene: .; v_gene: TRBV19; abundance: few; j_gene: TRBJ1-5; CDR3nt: TGTGCCAGTAGTATTCTGTTACAGGGCGGACATCAGCCCCAGCATTTT; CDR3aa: CASSILLQGGHQPQHF
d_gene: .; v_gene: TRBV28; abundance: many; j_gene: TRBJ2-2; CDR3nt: TGTGCCAGCAGTCCCACCGAGGTCTTGAACACCGGGGAGCTGTTTTTT; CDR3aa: CASSPTEVLNTGELFF
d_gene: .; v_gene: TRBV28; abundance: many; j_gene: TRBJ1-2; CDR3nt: TGTGCCAGCAAGACGGCTCACTATGGCTACACCTTC; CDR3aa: CASKTAHYGYTF